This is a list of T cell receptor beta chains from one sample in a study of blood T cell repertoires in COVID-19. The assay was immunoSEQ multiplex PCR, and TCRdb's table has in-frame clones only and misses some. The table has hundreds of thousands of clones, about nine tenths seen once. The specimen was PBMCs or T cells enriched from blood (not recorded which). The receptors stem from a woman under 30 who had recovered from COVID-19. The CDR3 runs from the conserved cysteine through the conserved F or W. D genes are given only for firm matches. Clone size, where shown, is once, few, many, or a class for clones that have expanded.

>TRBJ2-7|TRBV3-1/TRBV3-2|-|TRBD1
CASSPTGIEQYF
TGTGCCAGCAGCCCGACAGGGATTGAGCAGTACTTC
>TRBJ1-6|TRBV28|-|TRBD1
CASSDTGDSSPLHF
TGTGCCAGCAGTGATACAGGGGACTCTTCACCCCTCCACTTT
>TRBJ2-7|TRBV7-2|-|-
CASSFTTGSWGEQYF
TGTGCCAGCAGCTTCACTACGGGGTCGTGGGGCGAGCAGTACTTC
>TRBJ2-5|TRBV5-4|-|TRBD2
CASSFTSGTEGETQYF
TGTGCCAGCAGCTTTACTAGCGGGACCGAGGGAGAGACCCAGTACTTC
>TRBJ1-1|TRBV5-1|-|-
CASSLVPSGTNTEAFF
TGCGCCAGCAGCTTGGTTCCCTCAGGGACTAACACTGAAGCTTTCTTT
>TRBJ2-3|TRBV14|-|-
CASSQDSRTILTDTQYF
TGTGCCAGCAGCCAAGATTCTCGGACTATTCTCACAGATACGCAGTATTTT
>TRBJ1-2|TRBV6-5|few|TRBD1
CASSYEGQGGYGYTF
TGTGCCAGCAGTTACGAAGGACAGGGTGGCTATGGCTACACCTTC
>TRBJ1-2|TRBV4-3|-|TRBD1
CASSQGRGTEDYGYTF
TGCGCCAGCAGCCAAGGGAGAGGGACAGAGGACTATGGCTACACCTTC
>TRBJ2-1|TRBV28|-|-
CASRPRGQSSYNEQFF
TGTGCCAGCAGGCCTCGAGGACAGTCCTCCTACAATGAGCAGTTCTTC
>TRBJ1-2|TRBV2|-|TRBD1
CASHITGQPSGGYTF
TGTGCCAGCCATATCACGGGACAGCCCTCAGGGGGCTACACCTTC
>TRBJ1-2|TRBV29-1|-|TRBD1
CSVDETGNYGYTF
TGCAGCGTCGATGAGACAGGGAACTATGGCTACACCTTC